This TCR beta chain was recorded in a study of identical twins. This clonotype was counted a few times. Its antigen is unknown. Overall study results and limits: Out-of-frame alpha sequences common to twins were enriched for low generation probability. Instead of following the same donors, the conclusions were based on cross-sectional statistical analysis.

A universal primer site arose from template switching, and cDNA bore unique molecular identifiers. TCRdb processed the 5' RACE reads anew with MiXCR; each CDR3 protein has one entry. Of under 400,000 distinct CDR3 sequences listed, roughly 9% are singletons. V lost 4 bases, J lost 8 bases, and 12 bases lay in between. Germline CDR1 and CDR2: SGHTA and FQGNSA. This CDR3 region has 13 residues. The sequenced material came from naive T cells sorted from blood. V is TRBV7-2 and J is TRBJ2-1, with D perhaps assigned TRBD1 or TRBD2 (5 bases each). The source is a woman in her fifties or sixties in good health. CDR3 DNA sequence: TGTGCCAGCAGCTCTGGGACGAGGGATGAGCAGTTCTTC. Its translation: CASSSGTRDEQFF.